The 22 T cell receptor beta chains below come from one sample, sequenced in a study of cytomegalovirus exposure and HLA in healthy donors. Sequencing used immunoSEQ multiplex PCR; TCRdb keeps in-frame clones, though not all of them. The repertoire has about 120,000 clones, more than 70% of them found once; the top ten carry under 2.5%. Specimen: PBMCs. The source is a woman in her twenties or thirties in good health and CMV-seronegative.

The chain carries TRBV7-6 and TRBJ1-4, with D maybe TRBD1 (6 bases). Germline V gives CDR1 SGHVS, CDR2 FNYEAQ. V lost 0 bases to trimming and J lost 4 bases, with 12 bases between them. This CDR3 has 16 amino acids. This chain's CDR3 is CASSLAGAPGNEKLFF. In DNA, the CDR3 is TGTGCCAGCAGCTTAGCGGGGGCGCCGGGTAATGAAAAACTGTTTTTT.

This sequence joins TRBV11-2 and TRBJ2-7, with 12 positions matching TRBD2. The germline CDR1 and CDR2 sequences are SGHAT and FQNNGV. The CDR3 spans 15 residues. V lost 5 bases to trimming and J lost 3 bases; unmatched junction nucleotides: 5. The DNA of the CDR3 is TGTGCCAGCAGCGCCTCGACTAGCGGGGGCTACGAGCAGTACTTC. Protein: CASSASTSGGYEQYF.

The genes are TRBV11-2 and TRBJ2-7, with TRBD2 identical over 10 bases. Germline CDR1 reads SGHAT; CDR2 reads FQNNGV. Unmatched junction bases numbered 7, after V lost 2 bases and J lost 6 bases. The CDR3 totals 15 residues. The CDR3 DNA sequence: TGTGCCAGCAGCTTAATTAGCGGGGGGCTACGCGAGCAGTACTTC. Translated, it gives CASSLISGGLREQYF.

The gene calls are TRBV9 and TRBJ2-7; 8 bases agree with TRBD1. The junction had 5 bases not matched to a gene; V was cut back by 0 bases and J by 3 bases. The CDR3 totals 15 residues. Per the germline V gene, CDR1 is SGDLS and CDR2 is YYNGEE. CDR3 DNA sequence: TGTGCCAGCAGCGTAGCGAGCGGACAGGGCTACGAGCAGTACTTC. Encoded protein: CASSVASGQGYEQYF. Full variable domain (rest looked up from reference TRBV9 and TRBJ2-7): DSGVTQTPKHLITATGQRVTLRCSPRSGDLSVYWYQQSLDQGLQFLIQYYNGEERAKGNILERFSAQQFPDLHSELNLSSLELGDSALYFCASSVASGQGYEQYFGPGTRLTVT.

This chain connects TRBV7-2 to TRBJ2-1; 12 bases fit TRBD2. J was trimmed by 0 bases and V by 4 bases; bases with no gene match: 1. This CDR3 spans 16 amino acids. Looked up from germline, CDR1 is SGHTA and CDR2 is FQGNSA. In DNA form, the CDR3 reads TGTGCCAGCAGCTGGACTAGCGGGGTCTCCTACAATGAGCAGTTCTTC. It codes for CASSWTSGVSYNEQFF.

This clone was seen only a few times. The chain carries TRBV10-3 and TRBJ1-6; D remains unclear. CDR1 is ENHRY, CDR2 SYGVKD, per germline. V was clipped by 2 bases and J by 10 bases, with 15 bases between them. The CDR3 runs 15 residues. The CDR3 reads CAISELLGSKSPLHF. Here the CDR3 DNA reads TGTGCCATCAGTGAGCTCCTCGGGAGTAAATCACCCCTCCACTTT.

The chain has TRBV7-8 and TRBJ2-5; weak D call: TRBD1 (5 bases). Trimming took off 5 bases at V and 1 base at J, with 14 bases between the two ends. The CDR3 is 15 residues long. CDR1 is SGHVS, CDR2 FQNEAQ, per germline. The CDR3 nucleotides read TGTGCCAGCAGCGAAGACAGACTGTCCCAAGAGACCCAGTACTTC. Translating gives CASSEDRLSQETQYF.

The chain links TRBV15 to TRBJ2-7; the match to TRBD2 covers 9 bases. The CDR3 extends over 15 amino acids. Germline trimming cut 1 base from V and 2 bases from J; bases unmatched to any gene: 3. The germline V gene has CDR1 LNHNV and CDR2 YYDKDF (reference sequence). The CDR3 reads CATSRGAGGTYEQYF. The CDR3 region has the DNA TGTGCCACCAGCAGAGGGGCGGGGGGGACCTACGAGCAGTACTTC. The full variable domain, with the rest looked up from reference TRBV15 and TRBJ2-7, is DAMVIQNPRYQVTQFGKPVTLSCSQTLNHNVMYWYQQKSSQAPKLLFHYYDKDFNNEADTPDNFQSRRPNTSFCFLDIRSPGLGDTAMYLCATSRGAGGTYEQYFGPGTRLTVT.

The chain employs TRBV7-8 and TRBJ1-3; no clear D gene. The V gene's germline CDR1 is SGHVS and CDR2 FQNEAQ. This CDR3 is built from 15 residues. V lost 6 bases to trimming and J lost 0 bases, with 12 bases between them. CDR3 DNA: TGTGCCAGCAGGGCCGGGAGGACCTCTGGAAACACCATATATTTT. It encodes CASRAGRTSGNTIYF.

CDR3 DNA: TGCGCCAGCACTCCGACCGGGACACGGCAAGTTGGGGAAAAACTGTTTTTT. This encodes CASTPTGTRQVGEKLFF. J is TRBJ1-4 and V is TRBV5-1; TRBD1 might be the D (6 bases). Looked up from germline, CDR1 is SGHRS and CDR2 is YFSETQ. The CDR3 has 17 amino acids. The ends were cut back, 6 bases at V and 8 bases at J, with 26 bases in the middle.

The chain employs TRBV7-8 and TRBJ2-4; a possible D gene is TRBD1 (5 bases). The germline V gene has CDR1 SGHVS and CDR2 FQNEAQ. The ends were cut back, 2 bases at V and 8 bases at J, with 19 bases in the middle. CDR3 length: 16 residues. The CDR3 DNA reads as TGTGCCAGCAGCTTAAGTCCCGCAGGGTATTTGGACATTCAGTACTTC. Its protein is CASSLSPAGYLDIQYF.

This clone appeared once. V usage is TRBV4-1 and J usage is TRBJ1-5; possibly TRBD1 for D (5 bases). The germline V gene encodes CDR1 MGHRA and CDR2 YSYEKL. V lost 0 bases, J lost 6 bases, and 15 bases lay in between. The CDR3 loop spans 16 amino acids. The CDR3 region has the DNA TGCGCCAGCAGCCAAGAAATAGGCGGGGGGAGTCAGCCCCAGCATTTT. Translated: CASSQEIGGGSQPQHF.

The CDR3 sequence: CASSAGQIEAFF. The CDR3 nucleotides are TGTGCCAGCAGCGCTGGACAGATTGAAGCTTTCTTT. The V call is TRBV7-9, the J call TRBJ1-1, with D possibly TRBD1 on 6 matching bases. Germline loops: CDR1 SEHNR, CDR2 FQNEAQ (reference sequence). The CDR3 consists of 12 residues. Trimming took 5 bases from V and 7 from J, leaving 11 bases between them.

This CDR3 is CASVMGPEAQYF. CDR3 in DNA: TGTGCCAGCGTTATGGGCCCAGAAGCCCAGTACTTC. This chain links TRBV2 with TRBJ2-5; D call uncertain. The CDR3 runs to 12 residues. Germline lookup yields CDR1 SNHLY and CDR2 FYNNEI. Trimming removed 8 bases at V and 9 bases at J, with 16 bases between. Based on the CDR3 plus reference TRBV2 and TRBJ2-5, the full variable domain is EPEVTQTPSHQVTQMGQEVILRCVPISNHLYFYWYRQILGQKVEFLVSFYNNEISEKSEIFDDQFSVERPDGSNFTLKIRSTKLEDSAMYFCASVMGPEAQYFGPGTRLLVL.

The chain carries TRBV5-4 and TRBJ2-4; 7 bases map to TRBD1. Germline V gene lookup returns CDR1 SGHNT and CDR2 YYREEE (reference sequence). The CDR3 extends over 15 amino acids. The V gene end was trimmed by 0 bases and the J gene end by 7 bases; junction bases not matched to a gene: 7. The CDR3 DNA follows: TGTGCCAGCAGCTTGGAGGTGGGCAGGGGGAACATTCAGTACTTC. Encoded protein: CASSLEVGRGNIQYF.

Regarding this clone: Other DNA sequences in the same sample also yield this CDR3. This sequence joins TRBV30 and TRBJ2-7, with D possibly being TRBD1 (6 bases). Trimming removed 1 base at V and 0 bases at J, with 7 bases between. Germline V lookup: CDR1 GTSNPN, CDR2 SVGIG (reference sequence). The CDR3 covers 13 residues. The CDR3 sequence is CAWSAGVSYEQYF. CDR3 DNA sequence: TGTGCCTGGAGTGCAGGGGTCTCCTACGAGCAGTACTTC.

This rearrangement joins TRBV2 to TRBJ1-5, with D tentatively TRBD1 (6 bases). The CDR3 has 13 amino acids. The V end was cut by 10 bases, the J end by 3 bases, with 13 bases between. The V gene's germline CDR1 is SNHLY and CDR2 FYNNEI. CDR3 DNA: TGTGCCACCAAGGGGGGGATCAATCAGCCCCAGCATTTT. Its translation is CATKGGINQPQHF.

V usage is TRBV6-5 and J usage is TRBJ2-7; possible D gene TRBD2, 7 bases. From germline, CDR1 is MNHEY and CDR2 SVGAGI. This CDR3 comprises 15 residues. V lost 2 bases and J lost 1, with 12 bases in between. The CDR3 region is CASSYVGGLSYEQYF. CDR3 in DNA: TGTGCCAGCAGTTACGTCGGGGGGCTGTCCTACGAGCAGTACTTC.

Here the CDR3 DNA reads TGTGCCAGCAGCTTACAACAGGGGTATAATTCACCCCTCCACTTT. Translation: CASSLQQGYNSPLHF. The V and J genes are TRBV7-2 and TRBJ1-6; 7 bases line up with TRBD1. V lost 2 bases and J lost 4; bases outside the gene matches: 2. The CDR3 runs to 15 residues. Germline loops: CDR1 SGHTA, CDR2 FQGNSA.

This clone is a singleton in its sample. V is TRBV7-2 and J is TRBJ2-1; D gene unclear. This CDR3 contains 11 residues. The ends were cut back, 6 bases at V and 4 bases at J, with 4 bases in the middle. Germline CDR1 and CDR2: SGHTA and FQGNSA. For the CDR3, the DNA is TGTGCCAGCAGATCTTACAATGAGCAGTTCTTC. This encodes CASRSYNEQFF. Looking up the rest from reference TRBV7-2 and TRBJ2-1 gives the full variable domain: GAGVSQSPSNKVTEKGKDVELRCDPISGHTALYWYRQSLGQGLEFLIYFQGNSAPDKSGLPSDRFSAERTGGSVSTLTIQRTQQEDSAVYLCASRSYNEQFFGPGTRLTVL.

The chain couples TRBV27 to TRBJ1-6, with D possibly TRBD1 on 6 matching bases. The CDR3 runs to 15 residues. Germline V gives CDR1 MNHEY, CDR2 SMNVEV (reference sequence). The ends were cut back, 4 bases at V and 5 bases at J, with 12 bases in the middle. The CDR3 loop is CASSSGQINNSPLHF. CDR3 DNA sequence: TGTGCCAGCAGTTCTGGACAGATTAATAATTCACCCCTCCACTTT.

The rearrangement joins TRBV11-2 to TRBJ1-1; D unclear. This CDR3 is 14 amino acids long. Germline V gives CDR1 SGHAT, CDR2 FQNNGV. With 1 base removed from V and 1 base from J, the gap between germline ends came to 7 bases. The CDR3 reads CASSLGTWNTEAFF. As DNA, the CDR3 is TGTGCCAGCAGCTTAGGTACTTGGAACACTGAAGCTTTCTTT. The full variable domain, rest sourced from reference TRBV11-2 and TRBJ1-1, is EAGVAQSPRYKIIEKRQSVAFWCNPISGHATLYWYQQILGQGPKLLIQFQNNGVVDDSQLPKDRFSAERLKGVDSTLKIQPAKLEDSAVYLCASSLGTWNTEAFFGQGTRLTVV.